The T cell receptor (beta chain) described here comes from a study of T cells in Graves' hyperthyroidism and ophthalmopathy (dated by TCRdb to between 2019 and 2020). Turning to the overall study: TCR V-J signatures able to tell the groups apart were searched for in a discovery cohort of 100 patients, of whom about 40 had Graves' ophthalmopathy and about 60 had stable Graves' hyperthyroidism. The 75 to 100 discovery patients were divided at random into training and test sets in a 7:3 ratio. The study also compared thyroid tissue and blood T-cell repertoires from five or six Graves' hyperthyroidism patients. An independent validation cohort of around 19 hyperthyroidism patients and approximately 15 patients who later progressed to ophthalmopathy tested prospective prediction of ophthalmopathy. After sampling, hyperthyroidism patients received methimazole starting at 30 mg daily, and ophthalmopathy patients received high-dose intravenous methylprednisolone. According to the paper, TCR Vbeta CDR3 sequencing was carried out on more than 120 peripheral blood samples, which came from fewer than 50 ophthalmopathy, approximately 78 hyperthyroidism and approximately 17 progressor patients. Summary of the overall study and its limitations: Sample size was not statistically predetermined, and blinding of investigators to group allocation was not performed. Most expanded thyroid clonotypes (frequency above 0.001) were also detected in blood, suggesting blood repertoires may reflect thyroid immune responses. In validation, the model predicted progression to ophthalmopathy a median of around 6.5 months before onset, with about 70% sensitivity and just under 75% specificity. A 13 V-J signature model separated ophthalmopathy from stable hyperthyroidism, with roughly 88% sensitivity and around 84% specificity in cross-validation and 80%/75% in testing.

Amplification of TCR beta CDR3 regions was carried out from RNA transcripts. A first-round RT-PCR of the TCR CDR3 used the HTBI primer set with the Qiagen OneStep RT-PCR kit. Libraries were constructed in a second round of multiplex PCR, after which size selection and purification were carried out. Paired-end sequencing of the libraries was performed with 100 bp reads on an Illumina HiSeq2000. In the paper's pipeline: SOAPnuke was used to process the raw data, removing reads that contained adapters or uncalled bases, had a mean Phred below 15, or lacked an exact match to the constant primer or identifier. COPE v1.2.5 was used to merge the high-quality paired reads, and each unique nucleotide sequence was defined as a clonotype. Clonotypes were aligned to IMGT TRBV, TRBD and TRBJ reference segments using MiTCR v1.1. The analysis was restricted to V-J combinations with a frequency above 0.0001, which together covered 99% to 99.2% of the repertoires. The TCS score was defined as the ratio of F50 (clonal expansion) to E x V (chaos), calculated using BLOSUM62-based TCRdist between CDR3 peptides within each V-J. Welch's t-statistics and random forest reduced roughly 530 V-J features to some 14, which were used in a naive Bayes classifier (R e1071). Thyroid-blood repertoire similarity was quantified with the Morisita-Horn index. The public reads were reanalyzed by TCRdb: fastp trimming at Q25, MiXCR alignment, in-frame beta chains only. Rows with a matching CDR3 protein are joined into one entry that keeps the most common DNA and genes. None of the V and J calls come from the authors' own analysis; TCRdb made them. This sample has roughly 570,000 distinct CDR3 sequences in its table, and about 43% of those were observed once. The ten largest clonotypes hold approximately 8.4% of the sample.

Stable Graves' hyperthyroidism was defined as the absence of progression to ophthalmopathy over 18 months of follow-up. Hyperthyroidism patients were aged 18 to 65 years and newly diagnosed, with disease duration of less than 2 months. Patients with uncontrolled infections, other autoimmune diseases, pregnancy or lactation were excluded. Diagnoses relied on clinical symptoms, serum thyroxine and TRAb, thyroid ultrasound and orbital computed tomography. Total RNA was extracted using Trizol reagent, and RNA quality was assessed on an Agilent 2100 Bioanalyzer. Reading from cysteine to phenylalanine, the CDR3 counts 14 amino acids. Kept here is only the CDR3 DNA, which spans 42 bases and is read in frame from base 1. CDR1 and CDR2 (MGHDK, SYGVNS) derive from the germline V gene. V is pared back by 10 bases and J by 2 bases, with 17 bases lying between the germline termini. The sample holds many counts of this clonotype. Its antigen specificity is not known. No quality values exist for individual bases; no much larger clone is one base distant.

Sequences were obtained from peripheral blood or thyroid tissue (not recorded which). The origin of this receptor is a woman aged 18-30 years with Graves' hyperthyroidism. In this chain, TRBV25-1 is recombined with TRBJ1-2, and perhaps TRBD1 as D gene, on 6 matching bases. The CDR3 reads CATTGGGMNYGYTF. Here is the DNA: TGTGCCACCACGGGGGGGGGCATGAACTATGGCTACACCTTC.